A single sample is the source of the 27 T cell receptor beta chains below, sequenced in a study of CD4 T cells in relation to SARS-CoV-2 and coronaviruses. The data were produced by immunoSEQ multiplex PCR, yet TCRdb's version contains in-frame clones alone and is incomplete. The data show some 26,000 clones, 60% to 80% seen once. The antigens of these receptors remain unknown. The unexposed donors gave CD4+ T cells in about 2011-2019, prior to COVID-19. The cells were cultured for under twelve days before CD4+ T cells were isolated. Sequenced: CD4+ T cells from PBMCs, cultured in vitro. The receptors come from a human donor in good health.

The chain recombines TRBV6-1 with TRBJ2-5; D gene uncertain. Germline CDR1 is MNHNS and CDR2 is SASEGT. Trimming shortened V by 3 bases and J by 2 bases, and 13 bases separated the two germline ends. The CDR3 loop spans 15 amino acids. CDR3 sequence: CASSDSFLGQETQYF. CDR3 DNA sequence: TGTGCCAGCAGTGATAGTTTTCTAGGACAAGAGACCCAGTACTTC.

The chain employs TRBV19 and TRBJ2-3; TRBD2 matches 8 bases. V lost 6 bases, J lost 9 bases, and 5 bases stayed unmatched. Germline loops: CDR1 LNHDA, CDR2 SQIVND (reference sequence). This CDR3 region has 12 residues. CDR3 region: CASSPTGGTQYF. The CDR3 coding sequence is TGTGCCAGTAGCCCTACGGGGGGGACGCAGTATTTT.

In its sample, this clone was seen a few times. The V and J genes are TRBV7-7 and TRBJ2-2; 11 nucleotides match TRBD2. V shed 5 bases, J shed 8 bases, and the junction held 10 bases outside the gene matches. The CDR3 sequence is 16 residues long. Looked up from germline, CDR1 is SSHAT and CDR2 is FNYEAQ (reference sequence). CDR3 residues: CASSQPSGGTPGELFF. DNA of the CDR3: TGTGCCAGCAGCCAACCTAGCGGGGGGACCCCTGGGGAGCTGTTTTTT. Full variable domain (rest looked up from reference TRBV7-7 and TRBJ2-2): GAGVSQSPRYKVTKRGQDVTLRCDPISSHATLYWYQQALGQGPEFLTYFNYEAQPDKSGLPSDRFSAERPEGSISTLTIQRTEQRDSAMYRCASSQPSGGTPGELFFGEGSRLTVL.

This sequence joins TRBV2 and TRBJ1-5, with a possible D match to TRBD1 (5 bases). From germline, CDR1 is SNHLY and CDR2 FYNNEI. Trimming took off 6 bases at V and 1 base at J, with 10 bases between the two ends. The CDR3 is 14 amino acids. In DNA form, the CDR3 reads TGTGCCAGCAGCCGTGGGGGAAGCAATCAGCCCCAGCATTTT. This gives the protein CASSRGGSNQPQHF.

V gene TRBV5-1 combines with J gene TRBJ1-6, with 8 bases matching TRBD1. The CDR3 spans 16 residues. In germline, CDR1 is SGHRS, CDR2 YFSETQ. The V segment lost 4 bases and the J segment 6 bases; nucleotides outside the gene matches: 9. The CDR3 loop reads CASSQEPGGINSPLHF. In DNA form, the CDR3 reads TGCGCCAGCAGCCAAGAACCAGGGGGCATTAATTCACCCCTCCACTTT.

This sequence joins TRBV9 and TRBJ1-3, with D possibly being TRBD1 (5 bases). This CDR3 is 17 amino acids long. CDR1 is SGDLS and CDR2 is YYNGEE in the germline V gene. Trimming pared 3 bases from V and 0 bases from J, leaving 16 bases between. The CDR3 DNA sequence: TGTGCCAGCAGCGCAGGGATGGTTATTAGCTCTGGAAACACCATATATTTT. Residues: CASSAGMVISSGNTIYF.

The table lists this clone with a count of one. The chain couples TRBV5-1 to TRBJ2-7; 11 nucleotides line up with TRBD2. V shed 4 bases and J 2 bases; nucleotides not matched to a gene: 5. CDR3 length: 15 residues. Germline V gives CDR1 SGHRS, CDR2 YFSETQ. Written as DNA, the CDR3 is TGCGCCAGCAGCGAGGGACTAGCGGTTACCTACGAGCAGTACTTC. It specifies CASSEGLAVTYEQYF.

The chain recombines TRBV5-1 with TRBJ2-3; 10 bases line up with TRBD1. Germline CDR1 reads SGHRS; CDR2 reads YFSETQ. J gave up 1 base and V 5 bases, and 7 bases lay outside the gene matches. The CDR3 has 16 amino acids. Written as DNA, the CDR3 is TGCGCCAGCAGTAGACAGGGGGCTGTGGGCACAGATACGCAGTATTTT. As protein: CASSRQGAVGTDTQYF. The complete variable domain, with remaining parts taken from reference TRBV5-1 and TRBJ2-3, reads KAGVTQTPRYLIKTRGQQVTLSCSPISGHRSVSWYQQTPGQGLQFLFEYFSETQRNKGNFPGRFSGRQFSNSRSEMNVSTLELGDSALYLCASSRQGAVGTDTQYFGPGTRLTVL.

The rearrangement joins TRBV4-1 to TRBJ1-2, with 8 positions matching TRBD1. Germline loops: CDR1 MGHRA, CDR2 YSYEKL. The CDR3 extends over 14 amino acids. Trimming at V came to 4 bases and at J to 8 bases, leaving 9 bases not matched to a gene. The CDR3 DNA reads TGCGCCAGCAGCCCCCGTGAGACAGGGGTGGGCTACACCTTC. Translated, it gives CASSPRETGVGYTF.

The genes are TRBV12-3 or TRBV12-4 and TRBJ1-1, with D possibly matching TRBD1 (5 bases). This CDR3 has 13 amino acids. V was cut by 6 bases and J by 6 bases, with 14 bases left in between. The CDR3 DNA follows: TGTGCCAGCAGGATGCTGGGGGTGGCTGAAGCTTTCTTT. Encoded protein: CASRMLGVAEAFF.

This rearrangement joins TRBV4-1 to TRBJ2-5; 11 bases map to TRBD2. CDR1 MGHRA and CDR2 YSYEKL come from the germline V gene. Unmatched junction bases numbered 9, after V lost 4 bases and J lost 5 bases. The CDR3 is 16 residues long. CDR3 residues: CASSPMGLAVRETQYF. CDR3 nucleotides: TGCGCCAGCAGCCCCATGGGACTAGCGGTTCGTGAGACCCAGTACTTC.

The chain is built from TRBV5-1 and TRBJ2-2; 7 bases map to TRBD2. The J segment lost 0 bases and the V segment lost 2 bases, leaving 7 bases of the junction unmatched. The germline V gene encodes CDR1 SGHRS and CDR2 YFSETQ. The CDR3 has 17 residues. This chain's CDR3 is CASSLRAGNANTGELFF. Here the CDR3 DNA reads TGCGCCAGCAGCTTAAGAGCGGGAAACGCGAACACCGGGGAGCTGTTTTTT.

The J gene is TRBJ2-7, the V gene TRBV30; D is tentatively TRBD1 or TRBD2 (6 bases each). Germline V gene data show CDR1 as GTSNPN and CDR2 as SVGIG (reference sequence). The V and J ends lost 3 bases and 0 bases respectively, with 12 bases between them. This CDR3 comprises 14 residues. CDR3 DNA sequence: TGTGCCTGGAGAGTCGGGGGCCACTCCTACGAGCAGTACTTC. Its translation: CAWRVGGHSYEQYF.

This rearrangement joins TRBV28 to TRBJ2-3; 16 positions agree with TRBD2. The CDR3 loop spans 16 amino acids. The V and J ends lost 8 bases and 2 bases, in that order; junction bases with no gene match: 4. CDR1 is MDHEN and CDR2 is SYDVKM in the germline V gene. DNA of the CDR3: TGTGCCAGCGGGACTAGCGGGGGGGCCCCCACAGATACGCAGTATTTT. Its translation is CASGTSGGAPTDTQYF.

The V call is TRBV28, the J call TRBJ1-6, with a weak D call TRBD1 (5 bases). V was cut by 6 bases and J by 7 bases, with 13 bases left in between. Germline values: CDR1 MDHEN, CDR2 SYDVKM. The CDR3 spans 14 residues. As DNA, the CDR3 is TGTGCCAGCAGCCGCGGGGGATCCAATTCACCCCTCCACTTT. Its protein is CASSRGGSNSPLHF.

CDR3 DNA sequence: TGTGCCAGCCCCATACAAAGCACAGATACGCAGTATTTT. Protein sequence: CASPIQSTDTQYF. This chain connects TRBV18 to TRBJ2-3; D gene uncertain. Trimming removed 8 bases from V and 0 bases from J, with 9 bases in between. Per the germline V gene, CDR1 is KGHSH and CDR2 is LQKENI. This CDR3 spans 13 amino acids.

This rearrangement joins TRBV4-1 to TRBJ1-1; D is ambiguous. Germline CDR1 MGHRA, CDR2 YSYEKL. This CDR3 is 15 amino acids long. V gave up 1 base and J gave up 1 base, with 10 bases separating them. The CDR3 reads CASSQVPGQNTEAFF. DNA for the CDR3: TGCGCCAGCAGCCAAGTTCCGGGCCAGAACACTGAAGCTTTCTTT.

This clone was counted a few times. V usage is TRBV19 and J usage is TRBJ1-2; 8 bases line up with TRBD1. V trimming: 6 bases; J trimming: 4 bases; junction bases outside the gene matches: 4. CDR3 length: 13 amino acids. Per germline, CDR1 LNHDA and CDR2 SQIVND (reference sequence). CDR3 coding DNA: TGTGCCAGTAGCCGGACAGGGTCCTATGGCTACACCTTC. Its protein product is CASSRTGSYGYTF. The full variable domain, with the rest looked up from reference TRBV19 and TRBJ1-2, is DGGITQSPKYLFRKEGQNVTLSCEQNLNHDAMYWYRQDPGQGLRLIYYSQIVNDFQKGDIAEGYSVSREKKESFPLTVTSAQKNPTAFYLCASSRTGSYGYTFGSGTRLTVV.

This sequence joins TRBV12-5 and TRBJ1-3; the match to TRBD1 covers 10 bases. The length of the CDR3 is 13 residues. V shed 4 bases and J 7 bases; nucleotides not matched to a gene: 1. Per the germline V gene, CDR1 is LGHNT and CDR2 is FRNRAP. The CDR3 nucleotides are TGTGCTAGTGGTTGGGGACAGGGGAACACCATATATTTT. It is translated as CASGWGQGNTIYF.

The CDR3 loop reads CASSLEETYSPLHF. For the CDR3, the DNA is TGTGCCAGCAGCTTAGAGGAGACCTATTCACCCCTCCACTTT. The chain employs TRBV7-9 and TRBJ1-6; no clear D gene. This CDR3 region has 14 residues. Trimming took 1 base from V and 8 from J, leaving 9 bases between them. CDR1 is SEHNR, CDR2 FQNEAQ, per germline (reference sequence).

The chain is built from TRBV11-3 and TRBJ2-1; 8 bases match TRBD2. The CDR3 covers 13 residues. Unmatched junction bases numbered 3, after V lost 5 bases and J lost 6 bases. The germline gives CDR1 SGHNT, CDR2 YENEEA. The CDR3 region is CASSRSGINEQFF. The CDR3 DNA is TGTGCCAGCAGCCGTAGCGGGATCAATGAGCAGTTCTTC. Supplemented by reference TRBV11-3 and TRBJ2-1, the full variable domain reads EAGVVQSPRYKIIEKKQPVAFWCNPISGHNTLYWYLQNLGQGPELLIRYENEEAVDDSQLPKDRFSAERLKGVDSTLKIQPAELGDSAVYLCASSRSGINEQFFGPGTRLTVL.

The chain joins TRBV5-6 to TRBJ2-3, with 8 bases aligning to TRBD2. The CDR3 extends over 16 amino acids. Germline CDR1 is SGHDT and CDR2 is YYEEEE. Trimming removed 2 bases from V and 1 base from J; junction bases left unmatched: 6. The CDR3 sequence: CASSLRGGRGTDTQYF. CDR3 nucleotide sequence: TGTGCCAGCAGCTTACGGGGGGGGAGGGGCACAGATACGCAGTATTTT. The entire variable domain, with the rest obtained from reference TRBV5-6 and TRBJ2-3, is as follows: DAGVTQSPTHLIKTRGQQVTLRCSPKSGHDTVSWYQQALGQGPQFIFQYYEEEERQRGNFPDRFSGHQFPNYSSELNVNALLLGDSALYLCASSLRGGRGTDTQYFGPGTRLTVL.

The table lists this clone with a count of one. V is TRBV7-2 and J is TRBJ2-4; 16 bases agree with TRBD2. Germline CDR1 is SGHTA and CDR2 is FQGNSA. The CDR3 runs 18 residues. The V and J ends lost 0 bases and 2 bases, in that order; junction bases with no gene match: 1. CDR3 protein: CASSLAGLAGGSKNIQYF. CDR3 DNA sequence: TGTGCCAGCAGCTTAGCGGGACTAGCGGGGGGGTCCAAAAACATTCAGTACTTC. Full variable domain (remainder filled in from reference TRBV7-2 and TRBJ2-4): GAGVSQSPSNKVTEKGKDVELRCDPISGHTALYWYRQSLGQGLEFLIYFQGNSAPDKSGLPSDRFSAERTGGSVSTLTIQRTQQEDSAVYLCASSLAGLAGGSKNIQYFGAGTRLSVL.

The chain is built from TRBV6-5 and TRBJ1-3; D call uncertain. Trimming shortened V by 8 bases and J by 2 bases, and 13 bases separated the two germline ends. The V gene's germline CDR1 is MNHEY and CDR2 SVGAGI. The CDR3 covers 14 residues. In DNA, the CDR3 is TGTGCCAGCTACGGTCCAGAAGCTGGAAACACCATATATTTT. Residues: CASYGPEAGNTIYF.

This clone was seen only a few times. The V gene is TRBV4-3, the J gene TRBJ1-1, with a weak D call TRBD1 (5 bases). CDR1 and CDR2 from the germline V gene are LGHNA and YSLEER. The V end lost 6 bases, the J end lost 2 bases, and 10 bases lay between the germline ends. This CDR3 has 13 amino acids. This CDR3 reads CASRPQGNTEAFF. CDR3 coding DNA: TGCGCCAGCAGACCTCAGGGTAACACTGAAGCTTTCTTT.

The chain couples TRBV7-2 to TRBJ2-5; D possibly corresponds to TRBD1 (7 bases). The CDR3 consists of 16 residues. Germline assignment: CDR1 SGHTA and CDR2 FQGNSA. V dropped 2 bases and J dropped 1 base, with 14 bases sitting between them. The CDR3 spells CASSLTRDRIQETQYF. The DNA of the CDR3 is TGTGCCAGCAGCTTAACGCGGGACAGAATCCAAGAGACCCAGTACTTC. The variable domain in full, completed from reference TRBV7-2 and TRBJ2-5, reads GAGVSQSPSNKVTEKGKDVELRCDPISGHTALYWYRQSLGQGLEFLIYFQGNSAPDKSGLPSDRFSAERTGGSVSTLTIQRTQQEDSAVYLCASSLTRDRIQETQYFGPGTRLLVL.

V is TRBV10-2 and J is TRBJ2-2; 8 bases are shared with TRBD1. With V trimmed by 6 bases and J by 4 bases, 4 bases remained unmatched. The CDR3 has 14 residues. Looked up from germline, CDR1 is WSHSY and CDR2 is SAAADI. The CDR3 reads CASRLGQGTGELFF. The CDR3, as DNA: TGCGCCAGCAGACTAGGACAGGGCACCGGGGAGCTGTTTTTT.